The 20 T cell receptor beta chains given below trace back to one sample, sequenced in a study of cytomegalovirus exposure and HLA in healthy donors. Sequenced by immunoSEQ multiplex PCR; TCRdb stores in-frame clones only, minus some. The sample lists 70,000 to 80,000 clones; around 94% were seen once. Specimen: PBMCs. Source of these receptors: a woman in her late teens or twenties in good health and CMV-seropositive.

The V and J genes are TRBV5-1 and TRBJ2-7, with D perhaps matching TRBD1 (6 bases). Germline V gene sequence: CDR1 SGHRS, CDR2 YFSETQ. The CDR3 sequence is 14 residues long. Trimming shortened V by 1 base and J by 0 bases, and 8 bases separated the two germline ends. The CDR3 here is CASSLSRGSYEQYF. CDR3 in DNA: TGCGCCAGCAGCTTGAGCAGGGGCTCCTACGAGCAGTACTTC.

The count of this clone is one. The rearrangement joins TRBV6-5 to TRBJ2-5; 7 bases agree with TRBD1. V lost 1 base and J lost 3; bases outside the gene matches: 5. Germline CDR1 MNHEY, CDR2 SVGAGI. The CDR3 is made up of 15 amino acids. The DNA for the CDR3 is TGTGCCAGCAGTTACTGGGAGACAGGGAAAGAGACCCAGTACTTC. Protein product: CASSYWETGKETQYF.

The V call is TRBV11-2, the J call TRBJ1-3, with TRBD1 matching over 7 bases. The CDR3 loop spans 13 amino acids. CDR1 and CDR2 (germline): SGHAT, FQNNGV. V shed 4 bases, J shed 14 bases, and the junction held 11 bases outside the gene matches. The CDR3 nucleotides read TGTGCCAGCAGCTCAGGGGGACGCAGATCTCTATATTTT. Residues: CASSSGGRRSLYF.

CDR3 protein: CASSQMTGGFAGELFF. The CDR3 coding sequence is TGCGCCAGCAGCCAAATGACAGGGGGCTTTGCCGGGGAGCTGTTTTTT. The chain has TRBV4-1 and TRBJ2-2; TRBD1 aligns across 10 bases. The CDR3 length is 16 residues. The V and J ends lost 2 bases and 6 bases, in that order; junction bases with no gene match: 6. Germline CDR1 is MGHRA and CDR2 is YSYEKL.

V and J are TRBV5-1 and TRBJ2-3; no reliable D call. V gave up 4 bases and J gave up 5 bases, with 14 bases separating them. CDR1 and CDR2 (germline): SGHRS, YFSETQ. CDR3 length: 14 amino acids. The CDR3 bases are TGCGCCAGCAGCCTCGAGAATTCGCAAGATACGCAGTATTTT. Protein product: CASSLENSQDTQYF. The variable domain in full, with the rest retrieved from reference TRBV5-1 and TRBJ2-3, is KAGVTQTPRYLIKTRGQQVTLSCSPISGHRSVSWYQQTPGQGLQFLFEYFSETQRNKGNFPGRFSGRQFSNSRSEMNVSTLELGDSALYLCASSLENSQDTQYFGPGTRLTVL.

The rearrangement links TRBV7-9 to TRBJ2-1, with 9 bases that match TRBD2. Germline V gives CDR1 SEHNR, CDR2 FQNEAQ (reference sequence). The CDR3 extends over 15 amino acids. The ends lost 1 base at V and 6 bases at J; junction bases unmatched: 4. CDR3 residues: CASSLVGLAANEQFF. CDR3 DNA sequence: TGTGCCAGCAGCTTAGTGGGACTAGCAGCCAATGAGCAGTTCTTC.

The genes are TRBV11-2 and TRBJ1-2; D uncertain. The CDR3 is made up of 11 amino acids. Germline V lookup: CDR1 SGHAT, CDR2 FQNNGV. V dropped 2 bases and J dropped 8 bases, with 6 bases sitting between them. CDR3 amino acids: CASSLSQGYTF. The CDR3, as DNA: TGTGCCAGCAGCTTATCTCAGGGCTACACCTTC.

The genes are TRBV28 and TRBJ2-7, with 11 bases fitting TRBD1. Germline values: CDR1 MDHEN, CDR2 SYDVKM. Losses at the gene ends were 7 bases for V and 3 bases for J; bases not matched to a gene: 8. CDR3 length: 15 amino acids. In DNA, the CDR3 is TGTGCCAGCACGGACCCCGGGACAGGGGGCTACGAGCAGTACTTC. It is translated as CASTDPGTGGYEQYF.

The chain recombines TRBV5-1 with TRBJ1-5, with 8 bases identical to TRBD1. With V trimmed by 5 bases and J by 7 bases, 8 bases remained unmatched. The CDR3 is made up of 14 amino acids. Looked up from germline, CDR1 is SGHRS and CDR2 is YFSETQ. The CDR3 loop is CASSTTGGDQPQHF. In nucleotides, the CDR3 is TGCGCCAGCAGTACTACAGGGGGAGACCAGCCCCAGCATTTT.

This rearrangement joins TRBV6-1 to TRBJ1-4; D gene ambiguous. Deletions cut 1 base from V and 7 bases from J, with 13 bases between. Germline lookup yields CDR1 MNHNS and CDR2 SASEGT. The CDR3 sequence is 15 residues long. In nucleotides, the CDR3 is TGTGCCAGCAGTGAAGATAAATCCCGGGGTGAAAAACTGTTTTTT. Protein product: CASSEDKSRGEKLFF.

The CDR3 is CASSSFPNTRIFRVYSYNEQFF. CDR3 sequence (DNA): TGTGCCAGCAGCTCATTCCCGAATACCCGAATATTCCGGGTCTACTCCTACAATGAGCAGTTCTTC. The J gene is TRBJ2-1, the V gene TRBV13; D gene ambiguous. Germline V gene data show CDR1 as PRHDT and CDR2 as FYEKMQ (reference sequence). Trimming cost V 4 bases and J 0 bases, with 31 bases left between them. CDR3 length: 22 amino acids.

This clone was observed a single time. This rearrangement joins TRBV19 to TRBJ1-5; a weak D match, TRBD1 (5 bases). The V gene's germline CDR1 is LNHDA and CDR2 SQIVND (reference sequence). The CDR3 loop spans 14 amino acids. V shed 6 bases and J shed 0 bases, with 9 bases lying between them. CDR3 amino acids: CASSRQNSNQPQHF. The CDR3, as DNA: TGTGCCAGTAGCAGACAGAATAGCAATCAGCCCCAGCATTTT.

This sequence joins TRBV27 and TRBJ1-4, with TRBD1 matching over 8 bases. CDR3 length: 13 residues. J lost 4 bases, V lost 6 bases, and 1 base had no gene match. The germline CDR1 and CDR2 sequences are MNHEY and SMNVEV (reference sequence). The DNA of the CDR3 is TGTGCCAGCAGAACAGGGGGTAATGAAAAACTGTTTTTT. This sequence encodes CASRTGGNEKLFF. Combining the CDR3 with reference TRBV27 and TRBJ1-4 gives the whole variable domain EAQVTQNPRYLITVTGKKLTVTCSQNMNHEYMSWYRQDPGLGLRQIYYSMNVEVTDKGDVPEGYKVSRKEKRNFPLILESPSPNQTSLYFCASRTGGNEKLFFGSGTQLSVL.

The DNA for the CDR3 is TGTGCCATCAGTGGGGACACCCAGAGCTCTGAAGCTTTCTTT. Its protein is CAISGDTQSSEAFF. The chain recombines TRBV10-3 with TRBJ1-1; a weak D match, TRBD1 (6 bases). Trimming removed 4 bases from V and 6 bases from J, with 15 bases in between. Germline V gives CDR1 ENHRY, CDR2 SYGVKD. This CDR3 spans 14 amino acids.

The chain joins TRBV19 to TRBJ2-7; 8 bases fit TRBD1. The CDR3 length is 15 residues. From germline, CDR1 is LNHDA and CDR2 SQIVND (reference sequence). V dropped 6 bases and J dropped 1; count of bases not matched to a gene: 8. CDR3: CASSPGGSPSYEQYF. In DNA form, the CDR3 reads TGTGCCAGTAGCCCAGGGGGCTCGCCTTCCTACGAGCAGTACTTC.

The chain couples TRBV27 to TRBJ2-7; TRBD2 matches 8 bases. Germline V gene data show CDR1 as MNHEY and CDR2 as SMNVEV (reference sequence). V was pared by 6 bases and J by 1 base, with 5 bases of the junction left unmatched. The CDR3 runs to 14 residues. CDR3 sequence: CASSTGGASYEQYF. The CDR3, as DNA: TGTGCCAGCAGCACCGGGGGGGCGTCCTACGAGCAGTACTTC.

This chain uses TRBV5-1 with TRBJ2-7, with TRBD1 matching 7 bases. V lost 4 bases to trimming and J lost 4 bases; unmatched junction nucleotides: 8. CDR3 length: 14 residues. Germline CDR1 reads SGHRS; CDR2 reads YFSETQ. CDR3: CASSGQENGYEQYF. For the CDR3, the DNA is TGCGCCAGCAGCGGACAGGAGAACGGATACGAGCAGTACTTC.

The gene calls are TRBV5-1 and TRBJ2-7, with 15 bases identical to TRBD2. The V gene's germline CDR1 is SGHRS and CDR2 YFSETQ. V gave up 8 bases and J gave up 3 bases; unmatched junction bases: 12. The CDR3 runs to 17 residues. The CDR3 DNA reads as TGCGCCAGTCATCCCGGGACTAGCGGGAGGTTCAGCTACGAGCAGTACTTC. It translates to CASHPGTSGRFSYEQYF. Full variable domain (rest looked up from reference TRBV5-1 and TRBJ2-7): KAGVTQTPRYLIKTRGQQVTLSCSPISGHRSVSWYQQTPGQGLQFLFEYFSETQRNKGNFPGRFSGRQFSNSRSEMNVSTLELGDSALYLCASHPGTSGRFSYEQYFGPGTRLTVT.

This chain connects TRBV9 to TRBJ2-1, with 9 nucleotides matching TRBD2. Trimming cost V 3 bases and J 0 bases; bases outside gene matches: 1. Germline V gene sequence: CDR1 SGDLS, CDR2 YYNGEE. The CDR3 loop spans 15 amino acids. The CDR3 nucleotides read TGTGCCAGCAGCGATAGCGGGAGCTCCTACAATGAGCAGTTCTTC. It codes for CASSDSGSSYNEQFF.

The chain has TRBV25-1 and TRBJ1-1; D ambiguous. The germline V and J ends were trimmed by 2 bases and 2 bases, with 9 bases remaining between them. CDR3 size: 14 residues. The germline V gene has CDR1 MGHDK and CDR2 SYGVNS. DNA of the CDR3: TGTGCCAGCAGTGAAGGGCCAGCTAACACTGAAGCTTTCTTT. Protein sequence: CASSEGPANTEAFF.